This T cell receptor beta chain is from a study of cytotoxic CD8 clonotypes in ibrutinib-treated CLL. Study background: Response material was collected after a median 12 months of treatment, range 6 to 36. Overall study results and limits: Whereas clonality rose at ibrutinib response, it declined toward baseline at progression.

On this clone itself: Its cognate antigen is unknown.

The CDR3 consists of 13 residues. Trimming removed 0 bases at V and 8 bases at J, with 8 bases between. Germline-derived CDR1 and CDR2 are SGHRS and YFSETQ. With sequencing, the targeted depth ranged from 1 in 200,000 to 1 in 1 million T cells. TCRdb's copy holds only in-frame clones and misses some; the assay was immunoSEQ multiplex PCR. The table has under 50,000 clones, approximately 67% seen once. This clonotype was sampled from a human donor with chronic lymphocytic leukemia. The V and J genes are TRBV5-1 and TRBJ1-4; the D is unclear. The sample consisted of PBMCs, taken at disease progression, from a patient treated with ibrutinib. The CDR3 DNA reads TGCGCCAGCAGCTTGGTATGGCGGGAAAAACTGTTTTTT. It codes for CASSLVWREKLFF.